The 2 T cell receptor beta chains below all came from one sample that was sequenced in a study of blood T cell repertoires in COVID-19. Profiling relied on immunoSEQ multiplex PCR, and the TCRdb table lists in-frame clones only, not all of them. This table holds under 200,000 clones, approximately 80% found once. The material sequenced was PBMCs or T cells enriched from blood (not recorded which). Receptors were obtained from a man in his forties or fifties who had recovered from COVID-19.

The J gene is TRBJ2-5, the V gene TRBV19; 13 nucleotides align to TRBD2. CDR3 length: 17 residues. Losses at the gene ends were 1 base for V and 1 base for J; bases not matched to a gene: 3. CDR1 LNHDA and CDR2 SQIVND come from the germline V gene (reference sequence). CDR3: CASSIGTSGSAQETQYF. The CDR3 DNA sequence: TGTGCCAGTAGTATAGGGACTAGCGGGAGTGCCCAAGAGACCCAGTACTTC. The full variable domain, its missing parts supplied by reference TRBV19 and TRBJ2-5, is DGGITQSPKYLFRKEGQNVTLSCEQNLNHDAMYWYRQDPGQGLRLIYYSQIVNDFQKGDIAEGYSVSREKKESFPLTVTSAQKNPTAFYLCASSIGTSGSAQETQYFGPGTRLLVL.

CDR3 loop: CAISERGGRDEQFF. CDR3 in DNA: TGTGCCATCAGTGAGCGGGGGGGCCGGGATGAGCAGTTCTTC. The V and J genes are TRBV10-3 and TRBJ2-1; TRBD2 matches 8 bases. The CDR3 is 14 amino acids. V lost 2 bases and J lost 8; bases outside the gene matches: 5. CDR1 and CDR2 from the germline V gene are ENHRY and SYGVKD.